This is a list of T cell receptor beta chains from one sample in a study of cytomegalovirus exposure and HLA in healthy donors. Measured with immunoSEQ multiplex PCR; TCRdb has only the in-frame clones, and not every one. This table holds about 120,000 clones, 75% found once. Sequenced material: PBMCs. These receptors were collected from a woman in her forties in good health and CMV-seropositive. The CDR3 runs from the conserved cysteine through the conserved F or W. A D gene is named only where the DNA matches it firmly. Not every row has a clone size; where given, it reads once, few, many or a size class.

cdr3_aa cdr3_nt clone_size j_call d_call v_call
CAWRRQGAYEQYF TGTGCCTGGAGGAGACAGGGGGCATACGAGCAGTACTTC few TRBJ2-7 TRBD1 TRBV30
CASSQDLASGQETQYF TGCGCCAGCAGCCAAGATCTGGCTAGCGGCCAAGAGACCCAGTACTTC NA TRBJ2-5 TRBD2 TRBV4-3
CASSMQGPAETQYF TGTGCCAGTAGTATGCAGGGGCCAGCGGAGACCCAGTACTTC NA TRBJ2-5 NA TRBV19
CASSKGIGTDNTEAFF TGTGCCAGCAGCAAAGGGATCGGGACAGATAACACTGAAGCTTTCTTT NA TRBJ1-1 NA TRBV21-1
CASSSGQHLNQPQHF TGTGCCAGCAGTTCCGGACAGCACCTCAATCAGCCCCAGCATTTT NA TRBJ1-5 NA TRBV28
CACTGTSGYVGETQYF TGTGCCTGTACGGGGACTAGCGGATACGTTGGAGAGACCCAGTACTTC once TRBJ2-5 TRBD2 TRBV30
CASSLVAQETQYF TGTGCCAGCAGCTTAGTGGCCCAAGAGACCCAGTACTTC few TRBJ2-5 NA TRBV7-2
CASSPGGGQGALEQYF TGTGCCAGCAGCCCTGGGGGCGGACAGGGGGCGCTTGAGCAGTACTTC NA TRBJ2-7 TRBD1 TRBV5-6
CASSLGSGYEQYF TGTGCCAGCAGCTTAGGTTCGGGCTACGAGCAGTACTTC NA TRBJ2-7 NA TRBV7-3
CASSDYPSSYNEQFF TGTGCCAGCAGTGACTATCCGAGCTCCTACAATGAGCAGTTCTTC NA TRBJ2-1 NA TRBV6-5
CASRTGTVWSGANVLTF TGTGCCAGCAGGACTGGGACAGTATGGAGTGGGGCCAACGTCCTGACTTTC few TRBJ2-6 TRBD1 TRBV28
CASSFVPGGEQYF TGTGCCAGCAGCTTTGTTCCCGGGGGCGAGCAGTACTTC NA TRBJ2-7 NA TRBV11-3
CASSAPGPGAEAFF TGTGCCAGCAGCGCACCCGGACCGGGGGCTGAAGCTTTCTTT NA TRBJ1-1 NA TRBV6-5
CASSLESQPNQPQHF TGTGCCAGCAGCTTAGAGTCACAGCCCAATCAGCCCCAGCATTTT NA TRBJ1-5 NA TRBV7-9
CASSYLPGQGRETQYF TGTGCCAGCAGTTACCTTCCGGGACAGGGGAGAGAGACCCAGTACTTC NA TRBJ2-5 TRBD1 TRBV6-8
CASSSPGLLNEQFF TGTGCCAGCAGTTCCCCGGGACTTCTGAATGAGCAGTTCTTC NA TRBJ2-1 NA TRBV6-5
CASTPASGSHGAKNIQYF TGTGCCAGCACCCCGGCTAGCGGGAGCCATGGGGCCAAAAACATTCAGTACTTC NA TRBJ2-4 TRBD2 TRBV2
CASSGQVNQPQHF TGTGCCAGCAGTGGACAGGTCAATCAGCCCCAGCATTTT NA TRBJ1-5 NA TRBV6-1
CASSSSQGALTGELFF TGTGCCAGCAGCTCCTCACAGGGGGCGCTGACCGGGGAGCTGTTTTTT NA TRBJ2-2 TRBD1 TRBV7-2
CASSESVGELFF TGTGCCAGCAGTGAGAGTGTCGGGGAGCTGTTTTTT NA TRBJ2-2 NA TRBV6-1
CAWSVPGDPSVGYTF TGTGCCTGGAGTGTTCCAGGTGATCCTTCAGTCGGCTACACCTTC NA TRBJ1-2 NA TRBV30
CSVRGLVTSNEQFF TGCAGCGTCCGGGGACTAGTAACGTCCAATGAGCAGTTCTTC NA TRBJ2-1 TRBD2 TRBV29-1